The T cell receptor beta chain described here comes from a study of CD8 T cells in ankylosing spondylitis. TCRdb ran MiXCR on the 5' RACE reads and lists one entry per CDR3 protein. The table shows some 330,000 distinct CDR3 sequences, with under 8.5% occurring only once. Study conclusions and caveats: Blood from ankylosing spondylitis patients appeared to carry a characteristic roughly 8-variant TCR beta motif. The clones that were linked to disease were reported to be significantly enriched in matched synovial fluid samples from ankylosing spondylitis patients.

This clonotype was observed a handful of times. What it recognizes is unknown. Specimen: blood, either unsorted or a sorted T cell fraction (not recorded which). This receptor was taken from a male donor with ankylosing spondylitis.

The chain's CDR3 is CASSGTGPAGPQHF. DNA of the CDR3: TGTGCCAGCAGCGGGACAGGGCCCGCGGGGCCCCAGCATTTT. The gene calls are TRBV7-8 and TRBJ1-5, with TRBD1 matching over 9 bases. Germline V gives CDR1 SGHVS, CDR2 FQNEAQ. V lost 5 bases, J lost 9 bases, and 8 bases stayed unmatched. This CDR3 region has 14 residues. Filled out from reference TRBV7-8 and TRBJ1-5, the complete variable domain reads GAGVSQSPRYKVAKRGQDVALRCDPISGHVSLFWYQQALGQGPEFLTYFQNEAQLDKSGLPSDRFFAERPEGSVSTLKIQRTQQEDSAVYLCASSGTGPAGPQHFGDGTRLSIL.